This T cell receptor (beta chain) comes out of a study of shared clonotypes between healthy human individuals. Germline CDR1 is SGHVS and CDR2 is FNYEAQ. The CDR3 contains 17 residues. Deletions cut 1 base from V and 0 bases from J, with 16 bases between. Study-wide results and limits: Compared with clonotypes that all four donors shared, non-shared clonotypes had lower generation probabilities.

Clones were sequenced by immunoSEQ multiplex PCR, and TCRdb holds only the in-frame ones, with some missing. Among roughly 530,000 clones listed, almost 97% were seen once. As for this clone: Its cognate antigen is unknown.

The source is a woman aged 25 to 39 in good health. The chain recombines TRBV7-6 with TRBJ2-7; the D gene is possibly TRBD2 (6 bases). Sequenced input: naive CD4+ T cells sorted from blood. The subset is: CD45RA+ positively selected. CDR3 protein: CASSLGLSGSSSYEQYF. In DNA form, the CDR3 reads TGTGCCAGCAGCTTAGGTCTTAGCGGATCAAGCTCCTACGAGCAGTACTTC.